This record covers a single TCR beta chain. Its specificity is unknown. This sample was included in a study of cytomegalovirus exposure and HLA in healthy donors. Notes on the study in general: Three CMV-associated chains proved CMV antigen-specific in vitro. The study designated 150 or so TCR beta chains cytomegalovirus-associated. Most observed TCR sequences were rare, whereas some public TCRs were detected in many donors. It was reportedly the case that the classifier diagnosed cytomegalovirus status with high specificity and sensitivity.

Germline loops: CDR1 KGHSH, CDR2 LQKENI. The CDR3 contains 15 residues. Trimming took 4 bases from V and 9 from J; bases not matched to a gene: 8. The data were produced by immunoSEQ multiplex PCR, yet TCRdb's version contains in-frame clones alone and is incomplete. The table lists 300,000 to 400,000 clones, approximately 86% of them singletons. Sequencing input: PBMCs. The genes are TRBV18 and TRBJ1-6; 8 bases fit TRBD1. This TCR was recovered from a man aged 25 to 40 in good health and CMV-seronegative. CDR3: CASSRVGQGGSPLHF. The CDR3 nucleotides are TGTGCCAGCTCACGGGTTGGACAGGGCGGTTCACCCCTCCACTTT.